Following are 15 T cell receptor beta chains from one sample sequenced in a study of T cell responses to AZD1222 COVID-19 vaccine. Clones were sequenced by immunoSEQ multiplex PCR, and TCRdb holds only the in-frame ones, with some missing. The table shows about 150,000 clones, with roughly nine tenths occurring only once. Sequencing was performed on peripheral blood, taken 28 days after the second AZD1222 dose. The receptors derive from an adult who received the AZD1222 COVID-19 vaccine.

The rearrangement joins TRBV15 to TRBJ1-6, with unresolved D. The CDR3 length is 13 residues. Germline CDR1 is LNHNV and CDR2 is YYDKDF (reference sequence). The germline V and J ends were trimmed by 5 bases and 8 bases, with 10 bases remaining between them. The CDR3 nucleotides read TGTGCCACCAGCCCAAGTATCGATTCACCCCTCCACTTT. It encodes CATSPSIDSPLHF.

This clone was counted a single time. The chain combines TRBV28 with TRBJ2-7; 8 positions agree with TRBD1. CDR3 length: 15 residues. CDR1 and CDR2 from the germline V gene are MDHEN and SYDVKM. Losses at the gene ends were 3 bases for V and 1 base for J; bases not matched to a gene: 5. CDR3 protein: CASSLFRQGSYEQYF. DNA of the CDR3: TGTGCCAGCAGTTTGTTCAGACAGGGGTCCTACGAGCAGTACTTC.

The chain links TRBV7-6 to TRBJ2-1; 7 positions agree with TRBD2. V lost 0 bases, J lost 4 bases, and 3 bases stayed unmatched. The CDR3 sequence is 15 residues long. Germline V gives CDR1 SGHVS, CDR2 FNYEAQ. CDR3 residues: CASSLARGLYNEQFF. In nucleotides, the CDR3 is TGTGCCAGCAGCTTAGCCCGGGGACTATACAATGAGCAGTTCTTC.

The genes are TRBV28 and TRBJ1-6; no definite D call. Germline CDR1 MDHEN, CDR2 SYDVKM. This CDR3 contains 12 residues. Trimming took 5 bases from V and 9 from J, leaving 8 bases between them. CDR3 nucleotides: TGTGCCAGCAGTCAAGGAGGTTCACCCCTCCACTTT. Its translation is CASSQGGSPLHF. Variable domain in full (rest from reference TRBV28 and TRBJ1-6): DVKVTQSSRYLVKRTGEKVFLECVQDMDHENMFWYRQDPGLGLRLIYFSYDVKMKEKGDIPEGYSVSREKKERFSLILESASTNQTSMYLCASSQGGSPLHFGNGTRLTVT.

The chain carries TRBV7-2 and TRBJ1-4; D might be TRBD1 (5 bases). The CDR3 contains 15 residues. V was clipped by 5 bases and J by 5 bases, with 15 bases between them. Germline loops: CDR1 SGHTA, CDR2 FQGNSA. CDR3 DNA: TGTGCCAGCAGCCCGGGGGACGGACAAAATGAAAAACTGTTTTTT. The encoded protein is CASSPGDGQNEKLFF.

V usage is TRBV19 and J usage is TRBJ1-1, with a possible D match to TRBD1 (6 bases). Germline CDR1 LNHDA, CDR2 SQIVND (reference sequence). The CDR3 runs to 13 residues. V lost 5 bases and J 4 bases, leaving 11 bases between the germline ends. CDR3 region: CASSEGGGTEAFF. The CDR3 DNA is TGTGCCAGTAGTGAGGGGGGTGGCACTGAAGCTTTCTTT.

The chain recombines TRBV9 with TRBJ1-2; D possibly corresponds to TRBD1 (5 bases). V was pared by 5 bases and J by 5 bases, with 13 bases between. In germline, CDR1 is SGDLS, CDR2 YYNGEE. The CDR3 length is 13 residues. CDR3 sequence (DNA): TGTGCCAGCAGACCGAGGGCAGGGTATGGCTACACCTTC. As protein: CASRPRAGYGYTF.

CDR3 sequence: CASSVGGTTPNEQFF. The CDR3 coding sequence is TGTGCCAGCAGCGTGGGGGGCACCACACCCAATGAGCAGTTCTTC. The chain joins TRBV9 to TRBJ2-1; D might be TRBD1 or TRBD2, each matching 6 bases. This CDR3 comprises 15 residues. Per the germline V gene, CDR1 is SGDLS and CDR2 is YYNGEE. V lost 2 bases and J lost 6, with 15 bases in between. Drawing the rest from reference TRBV9 and TRBJ2-1, the complete variable domain is DSGVTQTPKHLITATGQRVTLRCSPRSGDLSVYWYQQSLDQGLQFLIQYYNGEERAKGNILERFSAQQFPDLHSELNLSSLELGDSALYFCASSVGGTTPNEQFFGPGTRLTVL.

This clone appeared once. The V gene is TRBV7-8, the J gene TRBJ1-1; a weak D match, TRBD1 (6 bases). CDR3 size: 21 residues. Trimming removed 2 bases at V and 3 bases at J, with 31 bases between. The germline V gene encodes CDR1 SGHVS and CDR2 FQNEAQ. The CDR3 nucleotides are TGTGCCAGCAGCTTAAGTATTCCATTAGGGACCGCAAAGGGGGTGTACACTGAAGCTTTCTTT. This encodes CASSLSIPLGTAKGVYTEAFF.

CDR3 nucleotide sequence: TGTGCCAGCAGCTCTGACTTACAAGAGACCCAGTACTTC. Translating gives CASSSDLQETQYF. The V gene is TRBV7-9, the J gene TRBJ2-5; D is undetermined. Deletions cut 4 bases from V and 2 bases from J, with 8 bases between. This CDR3 has 13 residues. The germline gives CDR1 SEHNR, CDR2 FQNEAQ (reference sequence). Complete variable domain (other parts from reference TRBV7-9 and TRBJ2-5): DTGVSQNPRHKITKRGQNVTFRCDPISEHNRLYWYRQTLGQGPEFLTYFQNEAQLEKSRLLSDRFSAERPKGSFSTLEIQRTEQGDSAMYLCASSSDLQETQYFGPGTRLLVL.

The gene calls are TRBV5-8 and TRBJ1-1; perhaps TRBD1 as D (6 bases). The V end was cut by 0 bases, the J end by 4 bases, with 22 bases between. The CDR3 has 18 residues. Germline lookup yields CDR1 SGHTS and CDR2 YDEGEE. The CDR3 protein is CASSLAVQGLVLSTEAFF. CDR3 sequence (DNA): TGTGCCAGCAGCTTGGCCGTTCAGGGGCTAGTTCTTTCCACTGAAGCTTTCTTT.

The genes are TRBV11-3 and TRBJ1-1; D call uncertain. V lost 5 bases and J lost 3, with 16 bases in between. This CDR3 has 15 residues. Germline loops: CDR1 SGHNT, CDR2 YENEEA. CDR3 in amino acids: CASSANFEGDTEAFF. CDR3 nucleotides: TGTGCCAGCAGCGCGAACTTTGAGGGAGACACTGAAGCTTTCTTT.

V usage is TRBV10-3 and J usage is TRBJ1-5; D gene ambiguous. Germline lookup yields CDR1 ENHRY and CDR2 SYGVKD. With 0 bases removed from V and 4 bases from J, the gap between germline ends came to 4 bases. This CDR3 spans 13 amino acids. The CDR3 reads CAISESGNQPQHF. The CDR3 nucleotides read TGTGCCATCAGTGAGTCGGGAAATCAGCCCCAGCATTTT.

This chain links TRBV14 with TRBJ2-5, with a possible D match to TRBD2 (5 bases). This CDR3 is built from 15 residues. The V gene's germline CDR1 is SGHDN and CDR2 FVKESK. V lost 0 bases to trimming and J lost 2 bases, with 10 bases between them. DNA for the CDR3: TGTGCCAGCAGCCAAGATTATAAGCGGCAAGAGACCCAGTACTTC. Its protein is CASSQDYKRQETQYF.

V gene TRBV4-3 combines with J gene TRBJ2-5, with unresolved D. Germline V CDR1 and CDR2: LGHNA, YSLEER. The CDR3 runs 12 residues. V was shortened by 0 bases and J by 7 bases, with 6 bases between the two germline ends. Here the CDR3 reads CASSQEGGTQYF. CDR3 nucleotides: TGCGCCAGCAGCCAAGAAGGCGGGACCCAGTACTTC.